The rows below give T cell receptor beta chains drawn from one sample of a study of T cell responses to AZD1222 COVID-19 vaccine. Assay used: immunoSEQ multiplex PCR; TCRdb lists only in-frame clones, some missing. The sample has 94,000 or so clones, 80% to 90% seen once. The specimen comprised peripheral blood, sampled on day 0 of AZD1222 vaccination. All receptors come from an adult in good health. Both conserved end residues are part of each CDR3. The D gene is left open where the match is weak. The size of a clone is reported for some rows only, either as once, few or many, or as a class for expanded clones.

>TRBD1|TRBV7-9|NA|TRBJ1-2
CASSTPGGSSTF
TGTGCCAGCAGCACCCCAGGGGGGAGCTCTACCTTC
>NA|TRBV5-1|NA|TRBJ1-3
CASSLGPNSGNTIYF
TGCGCCAGCAGCCTCGGACCGAACTCTGGAAACACCATATATTTT
>NA|TRBV2|NA|TRBJ2-2
CASSIGQRNTGELFF
TGTGCCAGCAGTATTGGACAACGTAACACCGGGGAGCTGTTTTTT
>TRBD1|TRBV7-3|NA|TRBJ2-5
CASSPKGDRGQETQYF
TGTGCCAGCAGCCCCAAAGGTGACAGGGGTCAAGAGACCCAGTACTTC
>TRBD1|TRBV24-1|NA|TRBJ2-7
CATSDLLGQGGGYYEQYF
TGTGCCACCAGTGATCTCCTTGGACAGGGTGGTGGGTATTACGAGCAGTACTTC
>NA|TRBV5-1|NA|TRBJ1-2
CASSLGKSYGYTF
TGCGCCAGCAGCCTAGGGAAGAGCTATGGCTACACCTTC
>NA|TRBV7-2|NA|TRBJ2-3
CASSLAGSITDTQYF
TGTGCCAGCAGCTTAGCGGGGTCAATCACAGATACGCAGTATTTT
>TRBD1|TRBV10-2|NA|TRBJ1-4
CASSAYGTGNEKLFF
TGCGCCAGCAGTGCGTATGGGACAGGGAATGAAAAACTGTTTTTT
>TRBD1|TRBV5-1|NA|TRBJ1-1
CASSAGGSDRETFF
TGCGCCAGCAGCGCCGGGGGATCTGACAGGGAGACTTTCTTT
>NA|TRBV9|NA|TRBJ1-1
CASSVPGIYTEAFF
TGTGCCAGCAGCGTCCCAGGGATTTACACTGAAGCTTTCTTT
>NA|TRBV5-1|NA|TRBJ2-2
CASSLEGSFTGELFF
TGCGCCAGCAGCTTAGAAGGGTCTTTCACCGGGGAGCTGTTTTTT
>NA|TRBV27|NA|TRBJ2-1
CASSPTLYGANEQFF
TGTGCCAGCAGTCCAACTCTCTACGGGGCCAATGAGCAGTTCTTC
>TRBD2|TRBV25-1|NA|TRBJ2-1
CASSVAGGYNEQFF
TGTGCCAGCAGTGTAGCGGGGGGTTACAATGAGCAGTTCTTC
>NA|TRBV6-6|NA|TRBJ1-1
CASSYSLGGDTEAFF
TGTGCCAGCAGTTACTCGTTGGGGGGAGACACTGAAGCTTTCTTT
>NA|TRBV19|NA|TRBJ1-1
CASSIGASTEAFF
TGTGCCAGTAGTATTGGAGCGAGCACTGAAGCTTTCTTT
>NA|TRBV7-9|NA|TRBJ1-2
CASSFDSRIYGYTF
TGTGCCAGCAGCTTCGACAGTCGGATCTATGGCTACACCTTC
>NA|TRBV18|NA|TRBJ1-4
CASSGWPPEKLFF
TGTGCCAGCTCGGGGTGGCCCCCTGAAAAACTGTTTTTT
>TRBD1|TRBV28|NA|TRBJ2-7
CASSMDRVRYEQYF
TGTGCCAGCAGTATGGACAGGGTACGATACGAGCAGTACTTC
>NA|TRBV6-5|NA|TRBJ1-1
CASGSTQAFF
TGTGCCAGCGGAAGCACGCAAGCTTTCTTT
>TRBD1|TRBV5-1|once|TRBJ2-5
CASSLAGTGEETQYF
TGCGCCAGCAGCTTGGCCGGAACAGGGGAGGAGACCCAGTACTTC
>NA|TRBV6-6|NA|TRBJ1-4
CASRAGTHNEKLFF
TGTGCCAGCAGGGCCGGGACGCATAATGAAAAACTGTTTTTT